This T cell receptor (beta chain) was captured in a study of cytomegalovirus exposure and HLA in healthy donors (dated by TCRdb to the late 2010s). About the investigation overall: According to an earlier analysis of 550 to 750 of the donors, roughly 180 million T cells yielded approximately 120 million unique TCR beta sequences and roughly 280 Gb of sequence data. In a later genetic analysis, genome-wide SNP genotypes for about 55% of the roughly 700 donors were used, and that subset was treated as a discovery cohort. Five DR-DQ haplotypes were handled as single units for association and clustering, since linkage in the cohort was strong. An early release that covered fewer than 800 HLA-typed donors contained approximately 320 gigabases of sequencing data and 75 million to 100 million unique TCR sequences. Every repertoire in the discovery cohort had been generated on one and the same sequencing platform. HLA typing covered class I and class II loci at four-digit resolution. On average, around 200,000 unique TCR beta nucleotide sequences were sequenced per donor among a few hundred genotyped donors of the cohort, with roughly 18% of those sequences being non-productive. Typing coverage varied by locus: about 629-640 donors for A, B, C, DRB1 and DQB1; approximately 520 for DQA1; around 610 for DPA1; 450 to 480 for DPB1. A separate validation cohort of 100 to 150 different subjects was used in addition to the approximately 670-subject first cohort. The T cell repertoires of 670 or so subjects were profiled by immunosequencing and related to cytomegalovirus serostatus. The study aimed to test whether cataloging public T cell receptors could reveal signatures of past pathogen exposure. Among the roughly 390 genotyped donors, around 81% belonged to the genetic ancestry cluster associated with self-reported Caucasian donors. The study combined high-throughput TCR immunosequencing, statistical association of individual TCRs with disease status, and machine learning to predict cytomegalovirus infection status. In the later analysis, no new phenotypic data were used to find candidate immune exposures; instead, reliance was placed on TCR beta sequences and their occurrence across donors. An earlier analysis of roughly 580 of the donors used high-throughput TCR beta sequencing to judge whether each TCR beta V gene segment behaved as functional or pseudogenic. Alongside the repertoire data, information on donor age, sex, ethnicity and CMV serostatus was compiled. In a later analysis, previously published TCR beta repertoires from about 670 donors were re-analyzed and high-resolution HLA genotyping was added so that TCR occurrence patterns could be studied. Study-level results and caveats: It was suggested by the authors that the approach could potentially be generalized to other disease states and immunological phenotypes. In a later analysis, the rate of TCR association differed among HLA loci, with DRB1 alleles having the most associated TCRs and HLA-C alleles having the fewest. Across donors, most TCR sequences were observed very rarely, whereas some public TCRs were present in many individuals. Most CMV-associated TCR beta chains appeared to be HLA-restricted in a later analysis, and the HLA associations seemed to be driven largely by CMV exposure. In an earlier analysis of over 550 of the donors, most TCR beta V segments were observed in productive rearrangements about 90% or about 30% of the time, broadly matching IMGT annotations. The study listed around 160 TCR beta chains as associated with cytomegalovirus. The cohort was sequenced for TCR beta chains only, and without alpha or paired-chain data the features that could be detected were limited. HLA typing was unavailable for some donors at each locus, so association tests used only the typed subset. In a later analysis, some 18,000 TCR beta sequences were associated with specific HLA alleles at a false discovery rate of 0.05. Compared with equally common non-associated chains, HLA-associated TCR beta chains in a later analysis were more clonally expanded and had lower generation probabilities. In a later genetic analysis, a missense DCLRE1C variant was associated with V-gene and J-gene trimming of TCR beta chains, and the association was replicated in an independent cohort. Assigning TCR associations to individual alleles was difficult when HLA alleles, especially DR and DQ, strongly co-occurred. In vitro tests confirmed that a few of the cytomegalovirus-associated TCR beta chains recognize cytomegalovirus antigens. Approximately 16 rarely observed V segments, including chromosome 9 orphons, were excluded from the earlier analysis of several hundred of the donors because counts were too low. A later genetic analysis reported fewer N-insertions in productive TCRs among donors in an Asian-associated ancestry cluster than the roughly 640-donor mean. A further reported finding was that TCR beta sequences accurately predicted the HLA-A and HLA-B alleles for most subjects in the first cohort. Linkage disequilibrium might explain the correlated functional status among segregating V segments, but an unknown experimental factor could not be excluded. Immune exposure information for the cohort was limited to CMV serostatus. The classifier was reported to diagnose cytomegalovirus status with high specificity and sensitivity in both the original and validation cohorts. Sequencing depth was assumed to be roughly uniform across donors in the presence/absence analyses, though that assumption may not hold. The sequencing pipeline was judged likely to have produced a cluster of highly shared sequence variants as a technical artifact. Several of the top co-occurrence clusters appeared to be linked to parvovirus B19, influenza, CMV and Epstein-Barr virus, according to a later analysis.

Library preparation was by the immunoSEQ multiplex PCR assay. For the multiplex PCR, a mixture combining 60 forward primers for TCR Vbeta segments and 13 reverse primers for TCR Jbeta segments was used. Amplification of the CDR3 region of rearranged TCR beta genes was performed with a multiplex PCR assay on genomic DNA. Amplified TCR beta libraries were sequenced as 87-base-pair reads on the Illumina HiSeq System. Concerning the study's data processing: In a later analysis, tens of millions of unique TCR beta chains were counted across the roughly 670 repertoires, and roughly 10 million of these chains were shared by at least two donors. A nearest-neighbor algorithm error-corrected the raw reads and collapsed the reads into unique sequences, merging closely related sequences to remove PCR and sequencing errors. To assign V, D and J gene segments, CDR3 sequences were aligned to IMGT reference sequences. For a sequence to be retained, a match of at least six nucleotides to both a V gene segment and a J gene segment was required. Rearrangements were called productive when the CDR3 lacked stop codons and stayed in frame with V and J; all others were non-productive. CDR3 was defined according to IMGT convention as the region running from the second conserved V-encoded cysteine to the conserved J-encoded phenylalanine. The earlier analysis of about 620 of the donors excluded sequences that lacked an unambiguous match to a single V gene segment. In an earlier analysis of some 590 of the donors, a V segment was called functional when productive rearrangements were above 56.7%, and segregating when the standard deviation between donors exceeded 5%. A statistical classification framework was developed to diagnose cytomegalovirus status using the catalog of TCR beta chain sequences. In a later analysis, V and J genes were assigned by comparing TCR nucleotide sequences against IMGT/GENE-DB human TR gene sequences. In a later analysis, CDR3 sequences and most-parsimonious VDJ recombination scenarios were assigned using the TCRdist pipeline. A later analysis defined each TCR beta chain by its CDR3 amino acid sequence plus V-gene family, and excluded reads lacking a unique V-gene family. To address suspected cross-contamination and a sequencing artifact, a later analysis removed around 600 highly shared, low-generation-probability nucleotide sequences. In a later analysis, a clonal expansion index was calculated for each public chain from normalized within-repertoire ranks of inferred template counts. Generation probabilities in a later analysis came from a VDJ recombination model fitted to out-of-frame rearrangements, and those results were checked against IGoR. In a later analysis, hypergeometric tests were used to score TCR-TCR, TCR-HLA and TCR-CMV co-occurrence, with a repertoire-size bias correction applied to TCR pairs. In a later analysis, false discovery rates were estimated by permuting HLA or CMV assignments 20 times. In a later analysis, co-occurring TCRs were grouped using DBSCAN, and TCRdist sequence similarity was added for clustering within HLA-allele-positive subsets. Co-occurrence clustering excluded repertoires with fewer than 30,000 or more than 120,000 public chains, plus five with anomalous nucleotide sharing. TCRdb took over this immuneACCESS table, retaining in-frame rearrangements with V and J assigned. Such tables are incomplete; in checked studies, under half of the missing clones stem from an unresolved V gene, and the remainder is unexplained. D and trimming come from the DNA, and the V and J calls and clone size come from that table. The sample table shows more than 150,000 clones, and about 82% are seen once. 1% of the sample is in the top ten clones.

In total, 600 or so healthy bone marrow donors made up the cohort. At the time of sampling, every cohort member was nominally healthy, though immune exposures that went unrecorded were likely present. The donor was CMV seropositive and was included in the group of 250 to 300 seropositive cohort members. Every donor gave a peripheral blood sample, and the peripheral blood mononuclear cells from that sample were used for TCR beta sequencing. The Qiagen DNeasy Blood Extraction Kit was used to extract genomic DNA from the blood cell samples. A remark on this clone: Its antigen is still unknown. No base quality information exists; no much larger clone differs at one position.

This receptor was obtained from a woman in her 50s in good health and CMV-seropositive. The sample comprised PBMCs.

DNA sequence: TGTGCCACCAGCACCCCCCTTGGCGGACAACAAGAGACCCAGTACTTC. It is translated as CATSTPLGGQQETQYF. The V gene is TRBV15 and the J gene is TRBJ2-5; TRBD1 might be the D gene, on 5 matching bases. V loses 4 bases, J loses 2 bases, and the germline ends lie 17 bases apart. There are 16 amino acids in the CDR3, from cysteine to phenylalanine inclusive. The CDR3 DNA has 48 bases and is translated from base 1. Per the germline V gene (reference sequence), LNHNV is the CDR1 and YYDKDF is the CDR2.